The 23 T cell receptor beta chains given below trace back to one sample, sequenced in a study of quantifying T cell responses using KT2 cells. In the study overall: RNA was reverse transcribed with TCR alpha and beta constant-region primers.

A single-stranded UMI oligo with SP2 sequence was ligated to cDNA 3' ends. The first PCR ran 4 to 5 cycles with an equimolar RC1.1 and RC1.2 beta primer mix. Via MiXCR, TCRdb re-called the UMI-ligation and nested PCR reads, giving one row per CDR3 protein. The table lists 52,000 or so distinct CDR3 sequences, 10% to 15% of them singletons. Source material: PBMCs spiked with cells of the T cell clone KT2. The receptors shown here come from a human donor.

This clonotype was detected ten times or more. The CDR3: CASSQDVRRSYEQYF. The CDR3 DNA sequence: TGTGCCAGCAGCCAAGACGTGAGACGATCCTACGAGCAGTACTTC. This chain links TRBV3-1 with TRBJ2-7; D unresolved. V lost 0 bases and J 1 base, leaving 10 bases between the germline ends. CDR3 length equals 15 residues. Per the germline V gene, CDR1 is LGHDT and CDR2 is YNNKEL (reference sequence).

The rearrangement uses TRBV18 and TRBJ2-3; TRBD2 aligns across 8 bases. Germline values: CDR1 KGHSH, CDR2 LQKENI. After removal of 0 bases from V and 7 bases from J, the junction contained 9 bases not matched to a gene. This CDR3 has 16 residues. The CDR3 DNA sequence: TGTGCCAGCTCACCACCGGGGACTAGTAATCTCAATACGCAGTATTTT. This codes for CASSPPGTSNLNTQYF.

The chain links TRBV10-1 to TRBJ2-7, with 7 bases lining up with TRBD2. Trimming removed 0 bases from V and 7 bases from J; junction bases left unmatched: 9. The CDR3 contains 15 residues. CDR1 WNHNN and CDR2 SYGVQD come from the germline V gene (reference sequence). The CDR3 sequence is CASSESGGGFGEQYF. CDR3 DNA: TGCGCCAGCAGTGAGTCCGGGGGAGGGTTTGGGGAGCAGTACTTC.

The chain links TRBV5-1 to TRBJ2-7, with 9 bases matching TRBD2. The CDR3 has 16 amino acids. J gave up 3 bases and V 3 bases, and 10 bases lay outside the gene matches. CDR1 SGHRS and CDR2 YFSETQ come from the germline V gene. The CDR3 region is CASSSAIAGEHYEQYF. In nucleotides, the CDR3 is TGCGCCAGCAGCTCAGCCATAGCGGGGGAGCACTACGAGCAGTACTTC. Variable domain in full (rest from reference TRBV5-1 and TRBJ2-7): KAGVTQTPRYLIKTRGQQVTLSCSPISGHRSVSWYQQTPGQGLQFLFEYFSETQRNKGNFPGRFSGRQFSNSRSEMNVSTLELGDSALYLCASSSAIAGEHYEQYFGPGTRLTVT.

This clonotype was counted only a few times. This rearrangement joins TRBV7-9 to TRBJ2-5; 11 nucleotides align to TRBD2. The CDR3 covers 19 residues. V gave up 4 bases and J gave up 3 bases; unmatched junction bases: 16. The germline gives CDR1 SEHNR, CDR2 FQNEAQ (reference sequence). The CDR3 loop reads CASSWGPGLADPKEETQYF. The CDR3 DNA sequence: TGTGCCAGCAGCTGGGGGCCGGGACTAGCGGACCCGAAGGAAGAGACCCAGTACTTC.

The chain has TRBV3-1 and TRBJ2-1; 11 positions match TRBD2. Germline V gene data show CDR1 as LGHDT and CDR2 as YNNKEL (reference sequence). V lost 0 bases to trimming and J lost 8 bases; unmatched junction nucleotides: 6. The CDR3 is made up of 16 amino acids. The CDR3 DNA reads as TGTGCCAGCAGCCAAGATCTACTAGCGGGAGATTATGAGCAGTTCTTC. Amino acid sequence: CASSQDLLAGDYEQFF.

This clonotype has more than one count but fewer than ten. The chain employs TRBV12-3 or TRBV12-4 and TRBJ1-1, with 9 bases that match TRBD1. J gave up 5 bases and V 6 bases, and 7 bases lay outside the gene matches. There are 14 residues in the CDR3. DNA of the CDR3: TGTGCCAGCAGAACAGGGGGCATGGGGACTGAAGCTTTCTTT. Encoded protein: CASRTGGMGTEAFF.

The chain is built from TRBV18 and TRBJ1-1; tentatively, D is TRBD1 (6 bases). The CDR3 loop spans 14 amino acids. Germline V gives CDR1 KGHSH, CDR2 LQKENI. V was cut by 5 bases and J by 5 bases, with 15 bases left in between. The CDR3, as DNA: TGTGCCAGCTCATCTACAGGGATTCATACTGAAGCTTTCTTT. The encoded protein is CASSSTGIHTEAFF.

The chain links TRBV6-5 to TRBJ1-6, with D possibly being TRBD1 (5 bases). Germline values: CDR1 MNHEY, CDR2 SVGAGI. The V end was cut by 2 bases, the J end by 7 bases, with 12 bases between. This CDR3 has 15 amino acids. The CDR3 reads CASSYEGARNSPLHF. In nucleotides, the CDR3 is TGTGCCAGCAGTTACGAAGGGGCCAGAAATTCACCCCTCCACTTT.

This clonotype was recorded many times. The rearrangement links TRBV5-1 to TRBJ2-6, with 11 bases aligning to TRBD2. CDR3 length: 17 amino acids. CDR1 SGHRS and CDR2 YFSETQ come from the germline V gene. V lost 1 base and J lost 0; bases outside the gene matches: 0. The CDR3 bases are TGCGCCAGCAGCTTGCTAGCGGGGGGCTCTGGGGCCAACGTCCTGACTTTC. Amino acids: CASSLLAGGSGANVLTF.

This sequence joins TRBV6-5 and TRBJ2-1; D may be TRBD2 (6 bases). This CDR3 has 12 amino acids. Germline-derived CDR1 and CDR2 are MNHEY and SVGAGI. Trimming removed 0 bases at V and 15 bases at J, with 12 bases between. As DNA, the CDR3 is TGTGCCAGCAGTTACTCTCAGCGGGTCCTGTTCTTC. It specifies CASSYSQRVLFF.

V is TRBV6-5 and J is TRBJ1-2; TRBD1 matches 8 bases. The CDR3 has 16 amino acids. CDR1 and CDR2 (germline): MNHEY, SVGAGI. The trim removed 5 bases at V and 4 bases at J, leaving 12 bases unmatched. CDR3 coding DNA: TGTGCCAGCAGTCACGGACAGGGTTTGACTTCCTATGGCTACACCTTC. This codes for CASSHGQGLTSYGYTF.

This clonotype was seen a few times. The chain joins TRBV7-2 to TRBJ1-1, with 11 bases that match TRBD1. The length of the CDR3 is 16 residues. Germline CDR1 is SGHTA and CDR2 is FQGNSA. The ends lost 5 bases at V and 5 bases at J; junction bases unmatched: 10. The CDR3 sequence is CASSISRGTGGTEAFF. The CDR3 DNA follows: TGTGCCAGCAGCATTTCGAGGGGGACAGGGGGGACTGAAGCTTTCTTT.

The chain joins TRBV12-3 or TRBV12-4 to TRBJ1-2; maybe TRBD1 (5 bases). Deletions cut 2 bases from V and 8 bases from J, with 12 bases between. The CDR3 is 13 residues long. The CDR3 nucleotides read TGTGCCAGCAGTTTAAGAGGGGTTGAGGGCTACACCTTC. Encoded protein: CASSLRGVEGYTF.

This clonotype was observed at least ten times. This chain links TRBV11-2 with TRBJ2-7; D unclear. Between the trimmed V and J ends, which lost 8 bases and 9 bases, there was a span of 17 bases. Germline CDR1 SGHAT, CDR2 FQNNGV. The CDR3 runs to 12 residues. CDR3 amino acids: CASFRRSEGQYF. In nucleotides, the CDR3 is TGTGCCAGCTTTCGACGGTCCGAAGGGCAGTACTTC.

The rearrangement joins TRBV24-1 to TRBJ2-5; 8 bases map to TRBD2. Germline assignment: CDR1 KGHDR and CDR2 SFDVKD. Trimming at V came to 7 bases and at J to 4 bases, leaving 4 bases not matched to a gene. The CDR3 sequence is 13 residues long. This CDR3 reads CATSDSGIETQYF. The CDR3 DNA follows: TGTGCCACCAGCGATAGCGGGATAGAGACCCAGTACTTC.

V is TRBV5-1 and J is TRBJ2-1; TRBD2 matches at 8 bases. The CDR3 length is 14 residues. CDR1 SGHRS and CDR2 YFSETQ come from the germline V gene. V gave up 4 bases and J gave up 10 bases; unmatched junction bases: 10. The chain's CDR3 is CASSPGLDLGEQFF. CDR3 DNA sequence: TGCGCCAGCAGCCCGGGACTAGATTTAGGGGAGCAGTTCTTC.

This clonotype was counted many times. The chain recombines TRBV20-1 with TRBJ1-5; D is possibly TRBD1 (5 bases). The CDR3 loop spans 13 amino acids. CDR1 DFQATT and CDR2 SNEGSKA come from the germline V gene (reference sequence). Trimming pared 3 bases from V and 4 bases from J, leaving 10 bases between. The DNA of the CDR3 is TGCAGTGCTAGGACGGGGCATAATCAGCCCCAGCATTTT. Protein: CSARTGHNQPQHF.

This clonotype was found a few times. The gene calls are TRBV20-1 and TRBJ2-1, with D perhaps TRBD2 (6 bases). Germline V gives CDR1 DFQATT, CDR2 SNEGSKA (reference sequence). The CDR3 has 15 amino acids. V dropped 1 base and J dropped 5 bases, with 15 bases sitting between them. CDR3 nucleotide sequence: TGCAGTGCTAGAGGGTTGGAGGGGTCGGACAATGAGCAGTTCTTC. As protein: CSARGLEGSDNEQFF.

The chain couples TRBV2 to TRBJ1-2; D is unclear. This CDR3 spans 13 amino acids. Deletions cut 1 base from V and 3 bases from J, with 6 bases between. The V gene's germline CDR1 is SNHLY and CDR2 FYNNEI. CDR3 amino acids: CASSEDRYYGYTF. DNA for the CDR3: TGTGCCAGCAGTGAAGACAGATACTATGGCTACACCTTC.

Here the CDR3 reads CAVRGLDYQPQHF. The CDR3 DNA follows: TGTGCCGTCAGGGGTCTCGATTATCAGCCCCAGCATTTT. The V gene is TRBV6-6, the J gene TRBJ1-5; TRBD1 might be the D (6 bases). The CDR3 runs 13 residues. Trimming shortened V by 11 bases and J by 5 bases, and 16 bases separated the two germline ends. Germline assignment: CDR1 MNHNY and CDR2 SVGAGI (reference sequence).

This rearrangement joins TRBV3-1 to TRBJ2-4, with D unclear. Trimming pared 1 base from V and 0 bases from J, leaving 13 bases between. There are 17 residues in the CDR3. Germline V gene lookup returns CDR1 LGHDT and CDR2 YNNKEL (reference sequence). This CDR3 reads CASSQGRHTVAKNIQYF. The CDR3 DNA is TGTGCCAGCAGCCAAGGGCGCCACACCGTAGCCAAAAACATTCAGTACTTC.

This clonotype was recorded a few times. The genes are TRBV5-1 and TRBJ1-3; D ambiguous. Germline CDR1 reads SGHRS; CDR2 reads YFSETQ. The CDR3 is made up of 15 amino acids. Trimming left V 1 base short and J 8 bases short, with 16 bases between. CDR3 coding DNA: TGCGCCAGCAGCTTGCAAGGACGGTCGTATGACACCATATATTTT. Its protein product is CASSLQGRSYDTIYF.